The clone carrying this T cell receptor (beta chain) was detected only once. The target antigen is unknown. The record originates from a study of shared clonotypes between healthy human individuals. Study overall: Each donor's CD4 naive and CD4 memory cells filled three plates apiece, CD8 naive two, and CD8 memory one.

Overall study findings and caveats: Non-shared clonotypes were found to have lower generation probabilities than the clonotypes that were shared by all four of the sorted-subset donors. The expectation was that sequencing depth would affect clonotype sharing among donors.

Subsets obtained from CD4+ cells comprised CD45RA+ naive and CD45RA-negative memory cells. The assay was immunoSEQ multiplex PCR, and TCRdb's table has in-frame clones only and misses some. The sample holds some 1,400,000 clones, roughly 96% seen once. Germline V gene lookup returns CDR1 SNHLY and CDR2 FYNNEI. The CDR3 extends over 15 amino acids. Trimming pared 9 bases from V and 5 bases from J, leaving 23 bases between. The sequenced sample was naive CD4+ T cells sorted from blood. Subset in this sample: CD45RA+ positively selected. The receptor comes from a man under 40 in good health. The chain recombines TRBV2 with TRBJ2-7; tentatively, D is TRBD1 or TRBD2 (5 bases each). CDR3 loop: CARAYAKEGINEQYF. CDR3 sequence (DNA): TGTGCCAGAGCATACGCGAAAGAGGGGATTAACGAGCAGTACTTC.